These T cell receptor beta chains were read from a single sample in a study of response to subunit inactivated influenza vaccine. TCRdb independently ran MiXCR on the RT-PCR reads; one entry per CDR3 protein. The sample lists roughly 520,000 distinct CDR3 sequences, around 25% occurring once. Material: CD4+ T cells sorted from PBMCs, obtained 5 days after vaccination. All receptors derive from a man aged 45-65 years who received an inactivated influenza vaccine. CDR3s leave out the opening cysteine and the closing phenylalanine or tryptophan.

V gene,CDR3 protein
TRBV15,ATSRGYTDTQY
TRBV20-1,SAPPFRARVSSYGYT
TRBV20-1,SARNRGNQETQY
TRBV11-1,ASSTPGTGVGANEKLF
TRBV19,ASSMGLGDTQY
TRBV5-1,ASSLGLAGHNEQF
TRBV10-2,ASISHRDFNLQSPLH
TRBV3-1,ASSQGPVGQPQH
TRBV3-1,ASSQGEKTQY
TRBV12-3/TRBV12-4,ASSSLLAYEQY
TRBV4-2,ASSSHSGRADTQY
TRBV20-1,SAKNRVQETQY
TRBV12-3/TRBV12-4,ASSSGLRGYT